The rows below give T cell receptor beta chains drawn from one sample of a study of cytomegalovirus exposure and HLA in healthy donors. Sequencing used immunoSEQ multiplex PCR; TCRdb keeps in-frame clones, though not all of them. The sample holds some 120,000 clones. Sequences were obtained from PBMCs. The source is a man aged 25 to 40 in good health and CMV-seronegative. The CDR3 runs from the conserved cysteine through the conserved F or W. Each record gives: CDR3 protein, CDR3 DNA, D gene, V gene, J gene. The D gene is left open where the match is weak.

CASSLGGEVYQPQHF,TGTGCCAGCAGCTTGGGAGGGGAAGTATATCAGCCCCAGCATTTT,NA,TRBV7-6,TRBJ1-5
CASSSRVMNTEAFF,TGTGCCAGCAGTTCGAGAGTGATGAACACTGAAGCTTTCTTT,NA,TRBV27,TRBJ1-1
CASSSSGTEAFF,TGTGCCAGCAGTTCCTCAGGTACTGAAGCCTTCTTT,NA,TRBV28,TRBJ1-1
CASTPGLTSYNEQFF,TGCGCCAGCACCCCGGGACTCACTTCCTACAATGAGCAGTTCTTC,NA,TRBV5-1,TRBJ2-1
CASSWTTGATEAFF,TGTGCCAGCAGTTGGACGACAGGGGCCACTGAAGCTTTCTTT,TRBD1,TRBV6-6,TRBJ1-1
CASSLFGRGTLTDTQYF,TGTGCCAGCAGTTTATTCGGCAGGGGGACACTCACAGATACGCAGTATTTT,TRBD1,TRBV27,TRBJ2-3
CASSGTQGLAGGVVPYNEQFF,TGTGCCAGCAGCGGAACTCAAGGACTAGCGGGAGGGGTTGTGCCCTACAATGAGCAGTTCTTC,TRBD2,TRBV9,TRBJ2-1
CATSRMRRDEQFF,TGTGCCACCAGCAGAATGCGGCGGGATGAGCAGTTCTTC,NA,TRBV15,TRBJ2-1
CASRTGQSNTGELFF,TGTGCCAGCAGGACGGGACAGTCGAACACCGGGGAGCTGTTTTTT,TRBD1,TRBV27,TRBJ2-2
CSVPRGDSNHEQYF,TGCAGCGTTCCAAGAGGGGACAGCAACCACGAGCAGTACTTC,TRBD1,TRBV29-1,TRBJ2-7
CASKGSTGTEQYF,TGTGCCAGCAAGGGGTCGACAGGGACCGAGCAGTACTTC,TRBD1,TRBV2,TRBJ2-7
CASSFRALAGAGKIHEQYF,TGTGCCAGCAGTTTCAGGGCACTAGCGGGAGCCGGCAAGATCCACGAGCAGTACTTC,TRBD2,TRBV27,TRBJ2-7
CASSPIAGDRNEQFF,TGTGCCAGTAGTCCTATAGCGGGAGATCGAAATGAGCAGTTCTTC,TRBD2,TRBV19,TRBJ2-1
CASSWGTGVNTEAFF,TGCGCCAGCAGCTGGGGGACAGGGGTGAACACTGAAGCTTTCTTT,TRBD1,TRBV5-1,TRBJ1-1
CASSLYRGSGQPQHF,TGTGCCAGCAGCCTATACAGGGGTTCCGGGCAGCCCCAGCATTTT,TRBD1,TRBV7-2,TRBJ1-5
CAWSAGNSPLHF,TGTGCCTGGAGCGCGGGGAATTCACCCCTCCACTTT,NA,TRBV30,TRBJ1-6
CASSLYSGSGTDEQFF,TGTGCCAGCAGCTTGTATTCGGGTAGCGGGACGGATGAGCAGTTCTTC,TRBD2,TRBV5-4,TRBJ2-1
CASSSQGADTGELFF,TGTGCCAGCAGTTCACAGGGGGCTGACACCGGGGAGCTGTTTTTT,TRBD1,TRBV27,TRBJ2-2
CASSLDTGAGETQYF,TGTGCCAGCAGCTTGGATACAGGGGCGGGCGAGACCCAGTACTTC,TRBD1,TRBV7-9,TRBJ2-5
CASSLPWGPSTDTQYF,TGTGCCAGCAGCTTACCCTGGGGGCCTAGCACAGATACGCAGTATTTT,NA,TRBV7-9,TRBJ2-3
CSVPGQGTYEQYF,TGCAGCGTACCGGGACAGGGGACCTACGAGCAGTACTTC,TRBD1,TRBV29-1,TRBJ2-7
CATSILAGEQFF,TGTGCCACCTCTATACTAGCGGGAGAGCAGTTCTTC,TRBD2,TRBV7-6,TRBJ2-1
CASSQDRLYNEQFF,TGTGCCAGCAGCCAAGACAGGTTGTACAATGAGCAGTTCTTC,NA,TRBV14,TRBJ2-1
CASSIRGTEGTIYF,TGTGCCAGTAGTATAAGGGGAACCGAAGGCACCATATATTTT,NA,TRBV19,TRBJ1-3
CASSAPPTNYGYTF,TGTGCCAGCAGTGCCCCCCCAACTAACTATGGCTACACCTTC,NA,TRBV2,TRBJ1-2
CASDFPSNEETRYF,TGTGCCAGCGATTTCCCCAGTAATGAGGAGACCCGGTACTTC,NA,TRBV2,TRBJ2-5
CASSSPRGGDTGELFF,TGTGCCAGCAGCTCGCCGAGGGGAGGGGACACCGGGGAGCTGTTTTTT,TRBD2,TRBV7-9,TRBJ2-2
CASSSTSGRAETQYF,TGTGCCAGCAGCTCGACTAGCGGGAGGGCAGAGACCCAGTACTTC,TRBD2,TRBV5-4,TRBJ2-5
CASSLGLQETQYF,TGCGCCAGCAGCTTGGGTCTTCAAGAGACCCAGTACTTC,NA,TRBV5-1,TRBJ2-5
CASSLVSDTQYF,TGTGCCAGCAGCTTGGTTTCGGATACGCAGTATTTT,NA,TRBV5-4,TRBJ2-3
CASRGTGDTEAFF,TGTGCCAGCAGGGGGACAGGGGACACTGAAGCTTTCTTT,TRBD1,TRBV27,TRBJ1-1
CATGTRSMRELFF,TGTGCCACCGGAACCAGGTCAATGAGGGAGCTGTTTTTT,NA,TRBV6-1,TRBJ2-2
CAWSAGLITGNTIYF,TGTGCCTGGAGTGCCGGACTTATCACTGGAAACACCATATATTTT,NA,TRBV30,TRBJ1-3
CASSSGFNYEQYF,TGTGCCAGCAGCTCAGGGTTTAACTACGAGCAGTACTTC,NA,TRBV5-6,TRBJ2-7
CASSWGDRERGYTF,TGTGCCAGCAGCTGGGGGGACAGGGAACGTGGCTACACCTTC,TRBD1,TRBV5-4,TRBJ1-2
CSGRDRDAEAFF,TGCAGCGGCCGGGACAGGGACGCTGAAGCTTTCTTT,TRBD1,TRBV29-1,TRBJ1-1
CASSLESTSGQNTQYF,TGTGCCAGCAGCTTAGAATCGACTAGCGGGCAAAATACGCAGTATTTT,TRBD2,TRBV11-3,TRBJ2-3
CAWSVSFFRGGQETQYF,TGTGCCTGGAGTGTAAGTTTTTTTCGTGGCGGGCAAGAGACCCAGTACTTC,NA,TRBV30,TRBJ2-5
CASSPQGGETQYF,TGTGCCAGCTCTCCTCAGGGGGGAGAGACCCAGTACTTC,NA,TRBV13,TRBJ2-5
CAWSVGDRANYGYTF,TGTGCCTGGAGTGTAGGAGACCGAGCTAACTATGGCTACACCTTC,NA,TRBV30,TRBJ1-2
CASSTGQASKGAGELFF,TGTGCCAGCAGTACCGGACAGGCATCAAAGGGGGCCGGGGAGCTGTTTTTT,TRBD1,TRBV27,TRBJ2-2
CASRTTGTTEAFF,TGTGCCAGCAGGACAACAGGGACCACTGAAGCTTTCTTT,NA,TRBV5-4,TRBJ1-1
CASVPGAGSYEQYF,TGTGCCAGTGTCCCGGGAGCGGGCTCCTACGAGCAGTACTTC,NA,TRBV19,TRBJ2-7
CASSSRQGMNTGELFF,TGTGCCAGCAGCTCCAGACAGGGAATGAACACCGGGGAGCTGTTTTTT,TRBD1,TRBV7-2,TRBJ2-2
CASSRIPGPASNQPQHF,TGCGCCAGCAGCCGAATACCGGGTCCCGCTAGCAATCAGCCCCAGCATTTT,NA,TRBV4-1,TRBJ1-5
CASSGNREISLADTQYF,TGTGCCAGCAGTGGGAACAGGGAAATTAGTCTAGCAGATACGCAGTATTTT,NA,TRBV25-1,TRBJ2-3
CASTTSGRSTGELFF,TGTGCCAGCACTACTAGCGGGAGATCCACCGGGGAGCTGTTTTTT,TRBD2,TRBV4-2,TRBJ2-2
CASSPPSSMNTGELFF,TGTGCCAGCTCACCACCTTCTAGTATGAACACCGGGGAGCTGTTTTTT,NA,TRBV18,TRBJ2-2
CASGLASDTQYF,TGTGCCAGCGGGTTAGCTTCAGATACGCAGTATTTT,NA,TRBV7-3,TRBJ2-3
CASSQAPSGTGEGSGANVLTF,TGCGCCAGCAGCCAAGCCCCATCAGGGACAGGGGAAGGGTCTGGGGCCAACGTCCTGACTTTC,TRBD1,TRBV4-1,TRBJ2-6
CASSEGERNSPLHF,TGTGCCAGCAGCGAAGGAGAGCGAAATTCACCCCTCCACTTT,NA,TRBV13,TRBJ1-6
CASSRTQEELFF,TGTGCCAGCAGCCGAACCCAGGAGGAGCTGTTTTTT,NA,TRBV11-3,TRBJ2-2